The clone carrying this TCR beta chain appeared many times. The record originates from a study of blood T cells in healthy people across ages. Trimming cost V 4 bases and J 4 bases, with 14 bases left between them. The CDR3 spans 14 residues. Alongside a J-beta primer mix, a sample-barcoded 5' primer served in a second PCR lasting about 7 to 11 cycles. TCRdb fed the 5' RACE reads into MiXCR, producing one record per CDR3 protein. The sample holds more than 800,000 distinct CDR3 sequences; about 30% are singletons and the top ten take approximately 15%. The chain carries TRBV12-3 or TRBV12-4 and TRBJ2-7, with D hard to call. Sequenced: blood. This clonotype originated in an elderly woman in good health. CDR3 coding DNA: TGTGCCAGCAGTTCACCCAATCTCAGGTACGAGCAGTACTTC. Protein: CASSSPNLRYEQYF.